This T cell receptor (beta chain) was documented in a study of OX40 agonist ivuxolimab in advanced cancers. CDR3 length: 17 residues. The germline CDR1 and CDR2 sequences are ENHRY and SYGVKD. The germline V and J ends were trimmed by 10 bases and 5 bases, with 28 bases remaining between them. Repertoires were generated with immunoSEQ multiplex PCR, while TCRdb's copy carries only in-frame clones and drops some. The table shows tens of thousands of clones, with around 90% occurring only once. The sequencing here drew on CD4+ or CD8+ T cells sorted from blood, taken in a trial of the OX40 agonist ivuxolimab. This receptor was taken from an adult with an advanced solid tumor such as melanoma, head and neck, liver or kidney cancer. The chain links TRBV10-3 to TRBJ2-3; D perhaps matches TRBD2 (6 bases). In DNA, the CDR3 is TGTGCCACCAAGAGCGCCTACCGGGACTTTGAGGAAGATACGCAGTATTTT. This codes for CATKSAYRDFEEDTQYF.